The clone carrying this T cell receptor beta chain showed up just a few times. Its matching antigen is unknown. The sample originates from a study of response to subunit inactivated influenza vaccine. Notes on the study in general: Authors suggested each seasonal flu vaccination may recruit only limited numbers of new T cells.

One entry per CDR3 protein, called by TCRdb with MiXCR from the RT-PCR reads. The sample holds fewer than 350,000 distinct CDR3 sequences, about a fifth seen once. Germline V gives CDR1 MGHRA, CDR2 YSYEKL. V was clipped by 6 bases and J by 5 bases; unmatched bases: 3. The CDR3 length is 13 residues. Sequences were derived from PBMCs from blood, sampled less than 22 months after vaccination. The TCR sequence derives from a man between 45 and 75 years old who received an inactivated influenza vaccine. The chain has TRBV4-1 and TRBJ1-1, with 10 nucleotides matching TRBD1. In DNA form, the CDR3 reads TGCGCCAGCAGGACAGGGGGCCGGACTGAAGCTTTCTTT. It is translated as CASRTGGRTEAFF.